The next 12 T cell receptor beta chains were all read from a single sample in a study of CD8+ T cells in alopecia areata. The authors extracted RNA and reverse transcribed it into cDNA as the sequencing template. The assay was immunoSEQ multiplex PCR, and TCRdb's table has in-frame clones only and misses some. The table has 90,000 to 130,000 clones, roughly 64% seen once. The sample taken for sequencing was CD8+ T cells sorted from blood. The receptor source for this set is a human donor in good health.

The V gene is TRBV29-1, the J gene TRBJ2-7, with TRBD1 as a possible D gene (6 bases). The CDR3 length is 12 residues. Germline CDR1 and CDR2: SQVTM and ANQGSEA. Trimming removed 7 bases at V and 0 bases at J, with 10 bases between. The CDR3 sequence: CSAQGNSYEQYF. CDR3 DNA: TGCAGCGCCCAGGGGAACTCCTACGAGCAGTACTTC.

This clone was counted a few times. The V and J genes are TRBV30 and TRBJ2-2, with D possibly being TRBD1 (5 bases). The CDR3 totals 15 residues. The ends were cut back, 2 bases at V and 2 bases at J, with 12 bases in the middle. Germline assignment: CDR1 GTSNPN and CDR2 SVGIG (reference sequence). As DNA, the CDR3 is TGTGCCTGGAGTTTCGACAGCACCAACACCGGGGAGCTGTTTTTT. Translation: CAWSFDSTNTGELFF.

This clone showed up just once. The chain joins TRBV13 to TRBJ2-7; weak D call: TRBD1 (6 bases). The V and J ends lost 5 bases and 0 bases respectively, with 20 bases between them. CDR3 length: 17 residues. The V gene's germline CDR1 is PRHDT and CDR2 FYEKMQ (reference sequence). As DNA, the CDR3 is TGTGCCAGCAGCCTTGGACCCCCGGGACAAAGCTCCTACGAGCAGTACTTC. Translating gives CASSLGPPGQSSYEQYF.

The chain has TRBV2 and TRBJ1-2; tentatively, D is TRBD1 (6 bases). Trimming shortened V by 2 bases and J by 7 bases, and 14 bases separated the two germline ends. Per the germline V gene, CDR1 is SNHLY and CDR2 is FYNNEI. This CDR3 has 14 residues. The CDR3 DNA reads TGTGCCAGCAGTGAATTGTTGGGGGCTCTTGGCTACACCTTC. Amino acid sequence: CASSELLGALGYTF.

This clone showed up just once. The rearrangement uses TRBV6-6 and TRBJ2-7, with 9 positions matching TRBD1. Germline CDR1 is MNHNY and CDR2 is SVGAGI (reference sequence). Trimming cost V 4 bases and J 2 bases; bases outside gene matches: 3. This CDR3 contains 14 residues. CDR3 region: CASSSGTGTYEQYF. CDR3 in DNA: TGTGCCAGCAGTTCCGGGACAGGGACCTACGAGCAGTACTTC.

This clone was detected a few times. This rearrangement joins TRBV6-6 to TRBJ2-2; D not certain. The CDR3 is 15 amino acids. Trimming took 6 bases from V and 0 from J, leaving 11 bases between them. Germline CDR1 and CDR2: MNHNY and SVGAGI (reference sequence). Here the CDR3 reads CASSPPTANTGELFF. In DNA, the CDR3 is TGTGCCAGCAGCCCCCCTACCGCGAACACCGGGGAGCTGTTTTTT.

This rearrangement joins TRBV27 to TRBJ1-6; 7 bases align to TRBD1. Germline CDR1 MNHEY, CDR2 SMNVEV (reference sequence). The CDR3 length is 16 residues. Germline trimming cut 0 bases from V and 6 bases from J; bases unmatched to any gene: 5. The CDR3 loop is CASSLSPRQGNSPLHF. CDR3 nucleotide sequence: TGTGCCAGCAGTTTATCCCCCAGACAGGGTAATTCACCCCTCCACTTT.

The V call is TRBV29-1, the J call TRBJ2-3; no reliable D call. The V end was cut by 2 bases, the J end by 1 base, with 4 bases between. CDR3 size: 12 residues. The germline V gene encodes CDR1 SQVTM and CDR2 ANQGSEA. DNA of the CDR3: TGCAGCGTTGAACTACGCACAGATACGCAGTATTTT. It yields the protein CSVELRTDTQYF.

The chain uses TRBV13 and TRBJ2-7, with D possibly matching TRBD1 (6 bases). This CDR3 spans 14 amino acids. Germline loops: CDR1 PRHDT, CDR2 FYEKMQ (reference sequence). Trimming stripped 0 bases from V and 4 bases from J, with 10 bases between. The CDR3 sequence: CASSLGDSPYEQYF. The DNA of the CDR3 is TGTGCCAGCAGCTTAGGGGACAGCCCATACGAGCAGTACTTC.

This chain uses TRBV27 with TRBJ2-5, with D hard to call. Germline V gene data show CDR1 as MNHEY and CDR2 as SMNVEV (reference sequence). V shed 3 bases and J shed 2 bases, with 7 bases lying between them. The CDR3 is 13 residues long. The chain's CDR3 is CASSLGSQETQYF. Written as DNA, the CDR3 is TGTGCCAGCAGTTTGGGCTCACAAGAGACCCAGTACTTC.

As for this clone: Other DNA variants within this sample encode the same CDR3. The J gene is TRBJ2-7, the V gene TRBV7-2; D call uncertain. V lost 3 bases and J lost 3, with 3 bases in between. Per germline, CDR1 SGHTA and CDR2 FQGNSA. This CDR3 comprises 11 residues. The CDR3 spells CASSFNYEQYF. In nucleotides, the CDR3 is TGTGCCAGCAGCTTCAACTACGAGCAGTACTTC.

The J gene is TRBJ1-1, the V gene TRBV4-2; 8 bases fit TRBD1. CDR1 and CDR2 (germline): LGHNA, YNFKEQ. CDR3 size: 15 residues. The junction had 2 bases not matched to a gene; V was cut back by 2 bases and J by 0 bases. The CDR3 DNA is TGTGCCAGCAGCCAATCGGACAGGGTGAACACTGAAGCTTTCTTT. Protein: CASSQSDRVNTEAFF.